The clone carrying this T cell receptor (beta chain) appeared once. The record originates from a study of control samples from healthy donors and cancer patients. CDR3 length: 14 amino acids. Germline lookup yields CDR1 LNHDA and CDR2 SQIVND (reference sequence). J was trimmed by 8 bases and V by 3 bases; bases with no gene match: 6. Repertoires were generated with immunoSEQ multiplex PCR, while TCRdb's copy carries only in-frame clones and drops some. The sample lists approximately 150,000 clones, just under 90% occurring once. This receptor was obtained from a man between 45 and 60 years old with head and neck cancer. This sequence joins TRBV19 and TRBJ1-2; the match to TRBD1 covers 10 bases. Sequences were obtained from PBMCs. CDR3 nucleotides: TGTGCCAGTAGTATGGAGACAGGGGGCGACGGCTACACCTTC. It yields the protein CASSMETGGDGYTF. The variable domain in full, with the rest retrieved from reference TRBV19 and TRBJ1-2, is DGGITQSPKYLFRKEGQNVTLSCEQNLNHDAMYWYRQDPGQGLRLIYYSQIVNDFQKGDIAEGYSVSREKKESFPLTVTSAQKNPTAFYLCASSMETGGDGYTFGSGTRLTVV.